This T cell receptor beta chain was documented in a study of cytomegalovirus exposure and HLA in healthy donors. Looking at the study overall: A later analysis reported the same platform for the 95 to 150 validation repertoires and the 650 to 750 first-cohort repertoires.

Study-level results: The authors confirmed in vitro that three CMV-associated chains were specific for CMV antigens.

The data were produced by immunoSEQ multiplex PCR, yet TCRdb's version contains in-frame clones alone and is incomplete. The repertoire consists of 200,000 to 250,000 clones, with roughly 87% occurring once and the leading ten covering 12%. The donors were in the approximately 130-subject validation cohort; that cohort was separate from the roughly 620-subject first cohort. Notes on this clone: Its antigen is not identified.

Germline V CDR1 and CDR2: MGHDK, SYGVNS. The CDR3 extends over 17 amino acids. V lost 6 bases and J lost 0; bases outside the gene matches: 8. The rearrangement joins TRBV25-1 to TRBJ1-5; 10 bases are shared with TRBD1. Sequenced: PBMCs. The receptor was derived from a young man in good health and CMV-seropositive. This CDR3 reads CASRRDRGRHSNQPQHF. The CDR3 DNA sequence: TGTGCCAGCAGGAGGGACAGGGGAAGACATAGCAATCAGCCCCAGCATTTT.